This passage covers 29 T cell receptor beta chains from one sample sequenced in a study of vaccination and CD4 T cells after COVID-19 (dated by TCRdb to the early 2020s). Reading the label with the study, this specimen's treatment or condition is: roughly nine-day PBMC culture with coronavirus spike peptide pools or control peptides (ViraFEST assay). These receptors' targets are unknown. The protocol used for the library was PCR. Sequencing was carried out with an Illumina iSeq 100. DNA from cultured CD4+ T cells underwent TCR sequencing with the Oncomine TCR Beta short-read assay at the Johns Hopkins FTIC core. The raw public data were reprocessed by TCRdb itself: fastp quality trimming at Q25, MiXCR clonotype calling, in-frame beta chains only. Here each entry gathers all rows of one CDR3 protein and keeps the most common genes and DNA. The sample yields about 15,000 distinct CDR3 sequences; about 55% were counted once. The ten largest account for 4% to 5% of the sample.

The starting material was CD4+ T cells from blood, cultured in vitro, obtained before SARS-CoV-2 vaccination. The source is a human donor who had recovered from COVID-19.

V usage is TRBV7-9 and J usage is TRBJ1-5; D uncertain. This CDR3 spans 17 amino acids. V shed 7 bases and J shed 0 bases, with 19 bases lying between them. Germline V lookup: CDR1 SEHNR, CDR2 FQNEAQ (reference sequence). CDR3 bases: TGTGCCAGCAATAATCGAGAGCAGGCATATAGCAATCAGCCCCAGCATTTT. As protein: CASNNREQAYSNQPQHF.

This clonotype showed up just once. The CDR3 sequence is CASSSPPGGEAFF. As DNA, the CDR3 is TGTGCCAGCAGCTCCCCCCCGGGGGGTGAAGCTTTCTTT. The chain has TRBV3-1 and TRBJ1-1, with a weak D call TRBD1 (5 bases). The CDR3 extends over 13 amino acids. Germline lookup yields CDR1 LGHDT and CDR2 YNNKEL (reference sequence). V was shortened by 5 bases and J by 7 bases, with 14 bases between the two germline ends.

This clonotype occurred a few times. The chain has TRBV20-1 and TRBJ1-1, with 7 bases that match TRBD1. V lost 7 bases, J lost 11 bases, and 7 bases stayed unmatched. Germline CDR1 and CDR2: DFQATT and SNEGSKA (reference sequence). The CDR3 sequence is 10 residues long. This CDR3 is CSVQGYKAFF. The CDR3 DNA follows: TGCAGTGTACAGGGGTATAAGGCTTTCTTT.

The V call is TRBV4-2, the J call TRBJ2-7; no reliable D call. This CDR3 is 14 amino acids long. The V gene lost 0 bases and the J gene lost 1 base, with 7 bases spanning the gap. Germline V gene sequence: CDR1 LGHNA, CDR2 YNFKEQ. Here the CDR3 reads CASSQEPPSYEQYF. The CDR3 bases are TGTGCCAGCAGCCAAGAGCCCCCTTCCTACGAGCAGTACTTC.

The rearrangement links TRBV5-4 to TRBJ2-3, with TRBD1 matching over 9 bases. The CDR3 is 16 amino acids. Germline V CDR1 and CDR2: SGHNT, YYREEE (reference sequence). V dropped 0 bases and J dropped 3; count of bases not matched to a gene: 5. This CDR3 is CASSLAAGTGTDTQYF. CDR3 coding DNA: TGTGCCAGCAGCTTGGCAGCGGGGACAGGGACAGATACGCAGTATTTT.

The CDR3 region is CASSYGRHEQYF. CDR3 DNA sequence: TGTGCCAGCAGTTATGGAAGACACGAGCAGTACTTC. The chain recombines TRBV6-5 with TRBJ2-7; D gene uncertain. V was clipped by 3 bases and J by 5 bases, with 8 bases between them. The CDR3 has 12 amino acids. Germline CDR1 is MNHEY and CDR2 is SVGAGI.

The chain combines TRBV7-2 with TRBJ1-2, with D maybe TRBD1 (6 bases). V lost 4 bases, J lost 4 bases, and 10 bases lay in between. The CDR3 contains 13 residues. Per germline, CDR1 SGHTA and CDR2 FQGNSA. The CDR3 protein is CASSSDSSYGYTF. CDR3 sequence (DNA): TGTGCCAGCAGCTCGGACAGTTCCTATGGCTACACCTTC.

This clonotype was picked up a small number of times. The genes are TRBV6-2 or TRBV6-3 and TRBJ1-1, with D possibly being TRBD1 (6 bases). Trimming left V 6 bases short and J 5 bases short, with 16 bases between. CDR3 length equals 14 residues. The germline gives CDR1 MNHEY, CDR2 SVGEGT. The CDR3 sequence: CASSEEQGGTEAFF. DNA of the CDR3: TGTGCCAGCAGCGAGGAACAGGGAGGAACTGAAGCTTTCTTT.

The chain uses TRBV7-2 and TRBJ2-2, with D unresolved. Trimming pared 5 bases from V and 8 bases from J, leaving 12 bases between. The germline V gene has CDR1 SGHTA and CDR2 FQGNSA. There are 13 residues in the CDR3. CDR3 sequence (DNA): TGTGCCAGCAGCGCAACCGTTCAAGGGGAGCTGTTTTTT. Protein product: CASSATVQGELFF.

The genes are TRBV28 and TRBJ1-5, with no clear D. Deletions cut 6 bases from V and 4 bases from J, with 16 bases between. Looked up from germline, CDR1 is MDHEN and CDR2 is SYDVKM. The CDR3 contains 15 residues. DNA for the CDR3: TGTGCCAGCAGATTGTCACACGGGATGAATCAGCCCCAGCATTTT. This codes for CASRLSHGMNQPQHF.

V gene TRBV7-6 combines with J gene TRBJ1-6; D ambiguous. Germline CDR1 and CDR2: SGHVS and FNYEAQ. Trimming removed 3 bases from V and 10 bases from J, with 16 bases in between. The CDR3 spans 15 residues. The CDR3 coding sequence is TGTGCCAGCAGCTTCTCGGCGGGGAACGGGTCACCCCTCCACTTT. It encodes CASSFSAGNGSPLHF.

Written as DNA, the CDR3 is TGCGCCAGCAGCTTGGGGTCAGTAGGGATCCCTAAGCCCCAGCATTTT. Translated: CASSLGSVGIPKPQHF. J is TRBJ1-5 and V is TRBV5-1; unclear D gene. This CDR3 is 16 amino acids long. Looked up from germline, CDR1 is SGHRS and CDR2 is YFSETQ. Trimming removed 0 bases from V and 8 bases from J, with 18 bases in between.

This clonotype was found a few times. This chain connects TRBV7-8 to TRBJ2-7, with D hard to call. The CDR3 has 12 amino acids. With 8 bases removed from V and 2 bases from J, the gap between germline ends came to 10 bases. Germline CDR1 and CDR2: SGHVS and FQNEAQ. The chain's CDR3 is CASSARTYEQYF. In nucleotides, the CDR3 is TGTGCCAGCTCGGCTAGGACCTACGAGCAGTACTTC.

This CDR3 reads CSVTGQGAYTEAFF. CDR3 bases: TGCAGCGTCACGGGCCAGGGGGCATACACTGAAGCTTTCTTT. V and J are TRBV20-1 and TRBJ1-1, with 8 bases fitting TRBD1. Germline CDR1 and CDR2: DFQATT and SNEGSKA (reference sequence). This CDR3 has 14 amino acids.

This rearrangement joins TRBV4-3 to TRBJ2-7; 8 bases match TRBD1. The CDR3 loop spans 15 amino acids. Germline V gene data show CDR1 as LGHNA and CDR2 as YSLEER. Trimming removed 0 bases from V and 3 bases from J; junction bases left unmatched: 4. Here the CDR3 reads CASSQDLGTGYEQYF. The CDR3 DNA is TGCGCCAGCAGCCAAGATCTTGGGACAGGCTACGAGCAGTACTTC.

This clonotype was counted between two and nine times. This chain joins TRBV6-1 and TRBJ1-6; D is unclear. Germline assignment: CDR1 MNHNS and CDR2 SASEGT. Trimming shortened V by 0 bases and J by 10 bases, and 4 bases separated the two germline ends. There are 12 residues in the CDR3. CDR3 amino acids: CASSEAKSPLHF. CDR3 DNA: TGTGCCAGCAGTGAAGCGAAATCACCCCTCCACTTT.

On this clonotype itself: Given a much more abundant clone one base away, this may be a read error. The genes are TRBV27 and TRBJ2-7; D perhaps matches TRBD1 (5 bases). The CDR3 covers 13 residues. Per the germline V gene, CDR1 is MNHEY and CDR2 is SMNVEV (reference sequence). The ends were cut back, 5 bases at V and 2 bases at J, with 10 bases in the middle. CDR3 protein: CASSGTGPYEQYF. The CDR3 DNA reads TGTGCCAGCAGTGGCACAGGTCCCTACGAGCAGTACTTC.

This sequence joins TRBV4-1 and TRBJ1-1; D gene unclear. V dropped 4 bases and J dropped 4 bases, with 16 bases sitting between them. CDR1 is MGHRA, CDR2 YSYEKL, per germline. The CDR3 length is 15 residues. This CDR3 is CASSRDDWGSTEAFF. The CDR3, as DNA: TGCGCCAGCAGCCGGGATGACTGGGGAAGCACTGAAGCTTTCTTT.

Only one count was recorded for this clonotype. V gene TRBV11-3 combines with J gene TRBJ1-1; 8 nucleotides match TRBD1. The CDR3 consists of 15 residues. Germline V lookup: CDR1 SGHNT, CDR2 YENEEA. The J segment lost 4 bases and the V segment lost 1 base, leaving 5 bases of the junction unmatched. This CDR3 reads CASSLGLGQVTEAFF. The CDR3 coding sequence is TGTGCCAGCAGCTTAGGCCTGGGACAGGTCACTGAAGCTTTCTTT. The entire variable domain, with the rest obtained from reference TRBV11-3 and TRBJ1-1, is as follows: EAGVVQSPRYKIIEKKQPVAFWCNPISGHNTLYWYLQNLGQGPELLIRYENEEAVDDSQLPKDRFSAERLKGVDSTLKIQPAELGDSAVYLCASSLGLGQVTEAFFGQGTRLTVV.

The sample holds a few counts of this clonotype. The chain uses TRBV4-3 and TRBJ1-1, with a weak D call TRBD1 (5 bases). With 8 bases removed from V and 1 base from J, the gap between germline ends came to 11 bases. From germline, CDR1 is LGHNA and CDR2 YSLEER. This CDR3 is built from 13 residues. CDR3 sequence (DNA): TGCGCCAGCGGCGGGACCAAGAACACTGAAGCTTTCTTT. Amino acid sequence: CASGGTKNTEAFF.

This sequence joins TRBV6-2 or TRBV6-3 and TRBJ2-2, with D maybe TRBD2 (5 bases). The V end was cut by 6 bases, the J end by 7 bases, with 15 bases between. From germline, CDR1 is MNHEY and CDR2 SVGEGT. The CDR3 has 14 amino acids. CDR3 nucleotides: TGTGCCAGCAGCCCCAGCCCACTAGTCGGGGAGCTGTTTTTT. Its protein product is CASSPSPLVGELFF.

The V call is TRBV28, the J call TRBJ1-2; D call uncertain. This CDR3 has 13 amino acids. Looked up from germline, CDR1 is MDHEN and CDR2 is SYDVKM. V gave up 1 base and J gave up 7 bases, with 10 bases separating them. The DNA of the CDR3 is TGTGCCAGCAGTTTATCCGGGGTTCGTGGCTACACCTTC. Translated: CASSLSGVRGYTF.

This clonotype came up a few times. The rearrangement uses TRBV7-9 and TRBJ2-3; D unclear. The CDR3 runs to 13 residues. The V end was cut by 8 bases, the J end by 2 bases, with 11 bases between. CDR1 is SEHNR and CDR2 is FQNEAQ in the germline V gene (reference sequence). DNA for the CDR3: TGTGCCAGCTGCTACGAGCTCACAGATACGCAGTATTTT. Protein: CASCYELTDTQYF.

The rearrangement uses TRBV12-3 or TRBV12-4 and TRBJ1-1; D unclear. Trimming removed 6 bases at V and 1 base at J, with 9 bases between. The CDR3 extends over 13 amino acids. CDR3: CASSQRRNTEAFF. CDR3 DNA: TGTGCCAGCAGCCAACGCAGGAACACTGAAGCTTTCTTT.

The chain uses TRBV20-1 and TRBJ1-2; D might be TRBD1 (5 bases). V shed 3 bases and J shed 1 base, with 18 bases lying between them. CDR1 and CDR2 (germline): DFQATT, SNEGSKA (reference sequence). The CDR3 has 16 amino acids. In DNA, the CDR3 is TGCAGTGCTAGTCCCAGGGCGGAAAGACTTAACTATGGCTACACCTTC. Translated, it gives CSASPRAERLNYGYTF.

V is TRBV12-3 or TRBV12-4 and J is TRBJ1-5; D gene ambiguous. V was clipped by 6 bases and J by 7 bases, with 10 bases between them. The CDR3 spans 12 residues. CDR3 region: CASRIQGQPQHF. The CDR3 coding sequence is TGTGCCAGCAGGATCCAAGGGCAGCCCCAGCATTTT.

This clonotype is a singleton in its sample. V is TRBV4-1 and J is TRBJ1-1; 7 nucleotides line up with TRBD1. Germline-derived CDR1 and CDR2 are MGHRA and YSYEKL. The CDR3 contains 17 residues. V lost 0 bases to trimming and J lost 1 base; unmatched junction nucleotides: 8. CDR3 bases: TGCGCCAGCAGCCAAGATCGACAGGGTCCATGGAACACTGAAGCTTTCTTT. Its protein product is CASSQDRQGPWNTEAFF.

This chain joins TRBV6-1 and TRBJ2-7; D not certain. V lost 0 bases and J 4 bases, leaving 10 bases between the germline ends. Germline values: CDR1 MNHNS, CDR2 SASEGT. The CDR3 has 14 amino acids. CDR3 DNA sequence: TGTGCCAGCAGTGAAGCGGGCGGACCTTACGAGCAGTACTTC. As protein: CASSEAGGPYEQYF.

The chain combines TRBV6-1 with TRBJ1-2; D gene ambiguous. With 6 bases removed from V and 4 bases from J, the gap between germline ends came to 15 bases. This CDR3 has 14 amino acids. Per the germline V gene, CDR1 is MNHNS and CDR2 is SASEGT. The CDR3 spells CASSLDGASYGYTF. The CDR3 coding sequence is TGTGCCAGCAGCCTTGACGGCGCCAGCTATGGCTACACCTTC.